Listed below are T cell receptor beta chains from one sample, sequenced in a study of memory CD4+ T cells and cytomegalovirus serostatus. Sequencing used immunoSEQ multiplex PCR; TCRdb keeps in-frame clones, though not all of them. Of about 67,000 clones listed, about 70% are singletons. The material sequenced was memory CD4+ T cells from blood. Every receptor here comes from an adult in good health and CMV-seropositive. CDR3s include the opening cysteine and the closing phenylalanine or tryptophan. Fields, in order: V gene, J gene, clone size, D gene, CDR3 DNA, CDR3 protein. The D gene is left open where the match is weak. Clone size is shown for a subset of rows, as once, few, many or a class of expanded clone.

>TRBV7-2|TRBJ2-7|-|-
TGTGCCAGCAGCTCGGACAAATTCTCCTACGAGCAGTACTTC
CASSSDKFSYEQYF
>TRBV7-2|TRBJ1-1|once|TRBD1
TGTGCCAGCAGCTTAGCTGGGACAGGGACTGAAGCTTTCTTT
CASSLAGTGTEAFF
>TRBV19|TRBJ1-1|-|-
TGTGCCAGTACCCCCCAGATCTCAGTGAACACTGAAGCTTTCTTT
CASTPQISVNTEAFF
>TRBV10-1|TRBJ2-1|-|-
TGCGCCAGCAGTGAGTCGGCAGGGACCTACAATGAGCAGTTCTTC
CASSESAGTYNEQFF
>TRBV5-6|TRBJ1-4|-|TRBD1
TGTGCCAGCAGTGGACCCGGGACAGGGGGTACTAATGAAAAACTGTTTTTT
CASSGPGTGGTNEKLFF
>TRBV9|TRBJ2-2|once|-
TGTGCCAGCAGCGTGCGCGGGGACGCGAACACCGGGGAGCTGTTTTTT
CASSVRGDANTGELFF
>TRBV10-2|TRBJ2-3|-|TRBD2
TGCGCCAGCAGACTAGCGGGGGGGCAAGATACGCAGTATTTT
CASRLAGGQDTQYF
>TRBV11-2|TRBJ1-1|-|-
TGTGCCAGCAGCTCCCGGGGTAAGGGAAACACTGAAGCTTTCTTT
CASSSRGKGNTEAFF
>TRBV18|TRBJ2-2|once|TRBD2
TGTGCCAGCTCTTACCCCGGGACTAGAGTCACCGGGGAGCTGTTTTTT
CASSYPGTRVTGELFF
>TRBV29-1|TRBJ1-1|-|-
TGCAGCGTTGGTGGTTTCGTGGACGCTGAAGCTTTCTTT
CSVGGFVDAEAFF
>TRBV4-1|TRBJ1-2|few|TRBD1
TGCGCCAGCAGCCAAGGTGGACAGGTCTATGGCTACACCTTC
CASSQGGQVYGYTF
>TRBV5-1|TRBJ2-2|-|TRBD1
TGCGCCAGCAGCGTGGGGACAGCCACCGGGGAGCTGTTTTTT
CASSVGTATGELFF
>TRBV28|TRBJ1-1|-|-
TGTGCCTCCTCAACGGTACAGGGCAGAATGTATACTGAAGCTTTCTTT
CASSTVQGRMYTEAFF
>TRBV2|TRBJ2-3|-|TRBD2
TGTGCCAGCAGTCCCCGAGGGCTAGCGGGGGGCACAGATACGCAGTATTTT
CASSPRGLAGGTDTQYF
>TRBV9|TRBJ2-5|-|TRBD2
TGTGCCAGCAGCGGTGGACTAGCGGAGTACCAAGAGACCCAGTACTTC
CASSGGLAEYQETQYF
>TRBV4-1|TRBJ2-7|few|-
TGCGCCAGCAGCCCTCCGGGGGGACAGAGACTAGGGGAGCAGTACTTC
CASSPPGGQRLGEQYF
>TRBV20-1|TRBJ2-5|-|-
TGCAGTGCTACCTATTGGGGTTTCCAGTACTTC
CSATYWGFQYF
>TRBV11-1|TRBJ2-3|-|-
TGTGCCAGCAGCTTAGGCAGCAGCACAGATACGCAGTATTTT
CASSLGSSTDTQYF
>TRBV9|TRBJ1-6|-|TRBD1
TGTGCCAGCAGCGCGGGACAGGATAATTCACCCCTCCACTTT
CASSAGQDNSPLHF
>TRBV5-1|TRBJ1-6|-|-
TGCGCCAGCAGCTTGGAAGGGTTGACTGATAATTCACCCCTCCACTTT
CASSLEGLTDNSPLHF
>TRBV7-2|TRBJ1-1|-|TRBD1
TGTGCCAGCAGCTTGACAGGGTGGGGAACTGAAGCTTTCTTT
CASSLTGWGTEAFF
>TRBV28|TRBJ1-2|-|TRBD1
TGTGCCAGCAGTTTATGGGCCGAGGGGGCGGCAAACTATGGCTACACCTTC
CASSLWAEGAANYGYTF
>TRBV9|TRBJ1-2|-|TRBD1
TGTGCCAGCAGCGTGACAGGGGGGAACTATGGCTACACCTTC
CASSVTGGNYGYTF
>TRBV5-6|TRBJ2-5|-|-
TGTGCCAGCAGCTTGGCGGCCGATCAAGAGACCCAGTACTTC
CASSLAADQETQYF
>TRBV7-2|TRBJ2-1|-|TRBD2
TGTGCCAGCAGCTCCCCGTTAGCGGGGGTTTACAATGAGCAGTTCTTC
CASSSPLAGVYNEQFF
>TRBV4-1|TRBJ2-3|-|TRBD2
TGCGCCAGCAGCCAAGGCGCCAGCGGGGGCGGGGTATATACGCAGTATTTT
CASSQGASGGGVYTQYF
>TRBV5-8|TRBJ2-7|-|TRBD1
TGTGCCAGCAGCCCTGGGACAGGGGGCCTGGACGAGCAGTACTTC
CASSPGTGGLDEQYF
>TRBV5-4|TRBJ1-4|-|TRBD1
TGTGCCAGCAGCTTACAGGGGGCTGGTGAAAAACTGTTTTTT
CASSLQGAGEKLFF
>TRBV30|TRBJ2-7|-|TRBD2
TGTGCCTGGAGTAAAACTAGCGGGAACTACGAGCAGTACTTC
CAWSKTSGNYEQYF
>TRBV5-1|TRBJ2-2|-|-
TGCGCCAGCAGCTTTGTCGGGGAAAACACCGGGGAGCTGTTTTTT
CASSFVGENTGELFF
>TRBV7-2|TRBJ2-3|-|TRBD2
TGTGCCAGCAGCCTGCTTAGCGGGAGGGCGGATACGCAGTATTTT
CASSLLSGRADTQYF
>TRBV5-1|TRBJ2-1|once|-
TGCGCCAGCAGCTTGGGGGATAGCCCAAATGAGCAGTTCTTC
CASSLGDSPNEQFF
>TRBV5-1|TRBJ2-1|-|-
TGCGCCAGCAGCTACCTCAGAGGAAGGGAGCAGTTCTTC
CASSYLRGREQFF
>TRBV14|TRBJ1-2|once|TRBD1
TGTGCCAGCAGCCAAGATCCGGGGACAGTAAATAATGGCTACACCTTC
CASSQDPGTVNNGYTF
>TRBV6-6|TRBJ1-1|few|-
TGTGCCAGCAGTTACTCACAGGGCTTTAGTTTCTTT
CASSYSQGFSFF